These T cell receptor beta chains were read from a single sample in a study of CD8 T cells in ankylosing spondylitis. TCRdb re-called the 5' RACE reads through MiXCR, storing one row per CDR3 protein. The profile shows about 90,000 distinct CDR3 sequences, roughly 8.5% of them singletons. The sample taken for sequencing was blood, either unsorted or a sorted T cell fraction (not recorded which). Receptors were obtained from a male donor with ankylosing spondylitis. CDR3s include the opening cysteine and the closing phenylalanine or tryptophan. The D gene is left open where the match is weak. The size field is filled for only some rows; it gives once, few, many or a size class.

cdr3_length	v_call	clone_size	j_call	d_call	cdr3_aa	cdr3_nt
14	TRBV9	.	TRBJ2-1	.	CASSKGGVANEQFF	TGTGCCAGCAGCAAGGGAGGCGTCGCTAATGAGCAGTTCTTC
11	TRBV11-2	few	TRBJ1-1	.	CASSHDWEAFF	TGTGCCAGCAGCCATGACTGGGAAGCTTTCTTT
17	TRBV20-1	few	TRBJ2-1	.	CSARDPGQSSSYNEQFF	TGCAGTGCTAGAGATCCCGGACAGTCGAGCTCCTACAATGAGCAGTTCTTC
17	TRBV7-8	.	TRBJ2-3	.	CASSSRRFPKGTDTQYF	TGTGCCAGCAGCTCAAGGCGGTTCCCTAAGGGCACAGATACGCAGTATTTT
14	TRBV5-1	.	TRBJ2-6	.	CASSLEGGANVLTF	TGCGCCAGCAGCTTGGAAGGTGGGGCCAACGTCCTGACTTTC
14	TRBV12-3/TRBV12-4	.	TRBJ2-5	.	CASSLIELGGTQYF	TGTGCCAGCAGTTTAATAGAACTAGGTGGGACCCAGTACTTC
17	TRBV27	large	TRBJ2-6	.	CASSSGVRVSGANVLTF	TGTGCCAGCAGTTCCGGGGTCCGGGTCTCTGGGGCCAACGTCCTGACTTTC
19	TRBV15	few	TRBJ2-6	.	CATSRSPEGPSSGANVLTF	TGTGCCACCAGCAGAAGTCCTGAAGGGCCTAGCTCTGGGGCCAACGTCCTGACTTTC
18	TRBV2	few	TRBJ2-1	TRBD2	CASSEAAGLAGPYNEQFF	TGTGCCAGCAGTGAAGCAGCGGGACTAGCGGGACCCTACAATGAGCAGTTCTTC
13	TRBV27	.	TRBJ1-2	.	CASSPTGNYGYTF	TGTGCCAGCAGTCCCACGGGAAACTATGGCTACACCTTC
12	TRBV12-3/TRBV12-4	few	TRBJ2-1	TRBD2	CAIPGGVDEQFF	TGTGCCATCCCGGGGGGGGTAGATGAGCAGTTCTTC
14	TRBV20-1	few	TRBJ2-3	.	CSARGLTGTDTQYF	TGCAGTGCTAGAGGATTAACGGGCACAGATACGCAGTATTTT
15	TRBV5-1	many	TRBJ2-3	TRBD1	CASSTGQGGTDTQYF	TGCGCCAGCAGCACTGGACAGGGTGGCACAGATACGCAGTATTTT
17	TRBV5-1	once	TRBJ2-2	TRBD2	CASSFRLAGLNTGELFF	TGCGCCAGCAGCTTTAGACTAGCGGGCTTGAACACCGGGGAGCTGTTTTTT
14	TRBV7-8	few	TRBJ1-2	.	CASSKILDRDGYTF	TGTGCCAGCAGTAAGATTTTGGATAGGGACGGCTACACCTTC
13	TRBV29-1	.	TRBJ1-2	TRBD1	CSVGGTGPRGYTF	TGCAGCGTTGGGGGGACAGGTCCTAGGGGCTACACCTTC
14	TRBV7-9	many	TRBJ1-4	.	CASSLEGGGEKLFF	TGTGCCAGCAGCTTAGAAGGGGGAGGTGAAAAACTGTTTTTT
16	TRBV7-2	few	TRBJ2-1	TRBD2	CASSPEAVLAGNEQFF	TGTGCCAGCAGCCCCGAGGCGGTACTAGCGGGCAATGAGCAGTTCTTC
14	TRBV3-1	many	TRBJ2-2	.	CASSFTGYTGELFF	TGTGCCAGCAGCTTTACAGGTTACACCGGGGAGCTGTTTTTT
15	TRBV7-2	few	TRBJ2-1	.	CASSTRGTLGNEQFF	TGTGCCAGCAGCACCCGGGGGACCTTGGGGAATGAGCAGTTCTTC
13	TRBV5-1	.	TRBJ2-1	.	CASSPPTRNEQFF	TGCGCCAGCAGCCCCCCGACCCGGAATGAGCAGTTCTTC
14	TRBV27	.	TRBJ1-2	.	CASSLMHPNYGYTF	TGTGCCAGCAGTTTAATGCATCCAAACTATGGCTACACCTTC
16	TRBV27	.	TRBJ2-5	.	CASSIRAPGLQETQYF	TGTGCCAGCAGTATTCGTGCGCCCGGGTTACAAGAGACCCAGTACTTC
15	TRBV13	.	TRBJ1-1	TRBD1	CASSLWGQGWTEAFF	TGTGCCAGCAGCTTATGGGGACAGGGATGGACTGAAGCTTTCTTT
12	TRBV7-9	many	TRBJ2-1	.	CASSWRGDEQFF	TGTGCCAGCAGCTGGCGCGGGGATGAGCAGTTCTTC
8	TRBV29-1	many	TRBJ1-5	.	CSAQPQHF	TGCAGCGCTCAGCCCCAGCATTTT
17	TRBV15	few	TRBJ2-3	.	CATSRVETVRRTDTQYF	TGTGCCACCAGCAGAGTAGAGACAGTAAGGCGCACAGATACGCAGTATTTT
12	TRBV27	many	TRBJ2-5	.	CASSVQRETQYF	TGTGCCAGCAGTGTTCAGAGGGAGACCCAGTACTTC
16	TRBV6-1	.	TRBJ1-6	.	CASSEGLREVDSPLHF	TGTGCCAGCAGTGAAGGGCTTCGGGAAGTAGATTCACCCCTCCACTTT
19	TRBV27	.	TRBJ2-6	.	CASSFVGAWGEAGANVLTF	TGTGCCAGCAGTTTCGTAGGGGCCTGGGGGGAAGCTGGGGCCAACGTCCTGACTTTC
14	TRBV5-4	.	TRBJ1-2	.	CASTYVGGHEGYTF	TGTGCCAGCACCTACGTGGGGGGGCATGAGGGCTACACCTTC
15	TRBV19	.	TRBJ2-1	TRBD2	CASSRTSVKPGEQFF	TGTGCCAGTAGCCGGACTAGCGTCAAGCCGGGGGAGCAGTTCTTC
14	TRBV11-2	few	TRBJ2-7	.	CASSFDWGSYEQYF	TGTGCCAGCAGCTTTGACTGGGGGTCCTACGAGCAGTACTTC
17	TRBV15	many	TRBJ2-2	.	CATSALIRDPSTGELFF	TGTGCCACCAGCGCCCTTATTAGGGACCCGAGCACCGGGGAGCTGTTTTTT
14	TRBV5-5	few	TRBJ2-7	.	CASSFEQGFNEQYF	TGTGCCAGCAGCTTTGAACAGGGTTTCAACGAGCAGTACTTC
13	TRBV27	.	TRBJ2-1	.	CASSLGDIGEQFF	TGTGCCAGCAGTTTAGGGGACATAGGTGAGCAGTTCTTC
14	TRBV11-2	.	TRBJ2-7	TRBD1	CASSLGTGIYEQYF	TGTGCCAGCAGCCTCGGGACAGGGATCTACGAGCAGTACTTC